This is a list of T cell receptor beta chains from one sample in a study of Graves' ophthalmopathy and Graves' hyperthyroidism. TCRdb fed the multiplex PCR reads into MiXCR, producing one record per CDR3 protein. This table has some 150,000 distinct CDR3 sequences, around two fifths appearing once. Sample: peripheral blood. The receptor set was obtained from a man aged 25 to 45 with Graves' ophthalmopathy. The CDR3 runs from the conserved cysteine through the conserved F or W. The D gene is left open where the match is weak.

>TRBD1|TRBJ1-2|TRBV4-2
CASRYSRDRGRNYGYTF
>NA|TRBJ2-5|TRBV29-1
CSVEGPQETQYF
>NA|TRBJ1-5|TRBV6-2/TRBV6-3
CATSGGAPPNQPQHF
>NA|TRBJ1-1|TRBV7-2
CASSLLAGLTEAFF
>TRBD1|TRBJ1-2|TRBV12-3/TRBV12-4
CASNGQGYYGYTF
>NA|TRBJ2-4|TRBV30
CAWSHRYAKNIQYF
>NA|TRBJ2-7|TRBV12-3/TRBV12-4
CASSLTGSTYEQYF
>TRBD2|TRBJ2-7|TRBV7-9
CASSSLAGHYEQYF
>NA|TRBJ2-7|TRBV12-3/TRBV12-4
CASSFGTLSEQYF
>NA|TRBJ2-7|TRBV5-5
CASSFLGGLLSEQYF
>NA|TRBJ1-1|TRBV6-2/TRBV6-3
CASSEILGTQNTEAFF
>NA|TRBJ1-5|TRBV15
CATSRDSGSQPQHF
>NA|TRBJ1-1|TRBV6-5
CASSYSGAQNTEAFF
>TRBD2|TRBJ2-5|TRBV19
CASSAAGSETQYF
>TRBD1|TRBJ1-1|TRBV2
CASRRGDRGHMDNAEAFF
>TRBD1|TRBJ2-5|TRBV27
CASSLSQGGTQYF
>NA|TRBJ1-1|TRBV6-1
CASSNPTVW
>NA|TRBJ1-5|TRBV2
CASSLYQGGNQPQHF
>TRBD1|TRBJ2-5|TRBV5-1
CASSPGTGQGETQYF
>TRBD2|TRBJ2-7|TRBV27
CASSSHSAGDYEQYF
>NA|TRBJ1-1|TRBV12-3/TRBV12-4
CASSLSGYQTEAFF
>NA|TRBJ1-1|TRBV25-1
CASSESMLAVGGLNTEAFF
>NA|TRBJ1-1|TRBV12-3/TRBV12-4
CASSLEWAEAFF
>TRBD2|TRBJ2-5|TRBV27
CASSPGTSGLETQYF
>NA|TRBJ1-1|TRBV20-1
CSAKQGWKTEAFF